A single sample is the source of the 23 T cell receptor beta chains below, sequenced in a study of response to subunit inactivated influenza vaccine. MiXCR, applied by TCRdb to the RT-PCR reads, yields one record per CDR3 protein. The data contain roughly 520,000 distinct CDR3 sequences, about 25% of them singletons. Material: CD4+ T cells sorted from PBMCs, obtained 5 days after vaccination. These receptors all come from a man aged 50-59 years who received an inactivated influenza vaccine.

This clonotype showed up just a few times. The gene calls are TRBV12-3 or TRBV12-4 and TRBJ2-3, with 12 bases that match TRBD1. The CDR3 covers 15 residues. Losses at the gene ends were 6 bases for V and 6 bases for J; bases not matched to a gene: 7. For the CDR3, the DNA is TGTGCCAGCAGAACCGGGACAGGGGGCTTGGATACGCAGTATTTT. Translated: CASRTGTGGLDTQYF.

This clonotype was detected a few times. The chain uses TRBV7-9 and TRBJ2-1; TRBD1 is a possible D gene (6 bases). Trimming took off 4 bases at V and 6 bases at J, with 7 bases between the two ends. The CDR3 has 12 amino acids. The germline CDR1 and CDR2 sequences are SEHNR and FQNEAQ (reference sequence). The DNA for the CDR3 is TGTGCCAGCAGCTCGGACAGCAATGAGCAGTTCTTC. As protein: CASSSDSNEQFF.

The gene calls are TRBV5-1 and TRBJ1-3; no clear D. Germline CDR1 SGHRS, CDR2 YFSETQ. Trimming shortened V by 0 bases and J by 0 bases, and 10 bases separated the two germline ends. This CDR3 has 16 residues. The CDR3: CASSLGSTRSGNTIYF. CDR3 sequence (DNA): TGCGCCAGCAGCTTGGGATCAACCCGCTCTGGAAACACCATATATTTT.

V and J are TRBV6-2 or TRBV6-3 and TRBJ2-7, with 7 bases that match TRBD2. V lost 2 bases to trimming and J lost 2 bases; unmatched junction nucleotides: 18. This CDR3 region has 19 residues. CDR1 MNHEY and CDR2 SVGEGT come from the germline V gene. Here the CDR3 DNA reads TGTGCCAGCAGTTACGATCGAGGGCTTGCGGGAGATTTTCCCTACGAGCAGTACTTC. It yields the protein CASSYDRGLAGDFPYEQYF.

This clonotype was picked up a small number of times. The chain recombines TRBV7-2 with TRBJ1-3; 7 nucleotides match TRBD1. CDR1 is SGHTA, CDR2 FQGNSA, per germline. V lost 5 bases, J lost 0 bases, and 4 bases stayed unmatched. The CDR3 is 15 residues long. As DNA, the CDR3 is TGTGCCAGCAGCCGACAGGGATACTCTGGAAACACCATATATTTT. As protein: CASSRQGYSGNTIYF.

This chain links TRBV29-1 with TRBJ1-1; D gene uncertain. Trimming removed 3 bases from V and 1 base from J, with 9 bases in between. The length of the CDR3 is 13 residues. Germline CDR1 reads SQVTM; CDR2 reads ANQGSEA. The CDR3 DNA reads TGCAGCGTTGACGGCACCCCGAACACTGAAGCTTTCTTT. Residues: CSVDGTPNTEAFF.

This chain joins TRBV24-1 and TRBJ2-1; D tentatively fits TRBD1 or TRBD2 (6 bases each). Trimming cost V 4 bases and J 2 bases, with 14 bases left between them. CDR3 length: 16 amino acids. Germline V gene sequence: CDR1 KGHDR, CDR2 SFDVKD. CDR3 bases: TGTGCCACCAGTGACGCGGGACAAGGTCCCTACAATGAGCAGTTCTTC. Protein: CATSDAGQGPYNEQFF.

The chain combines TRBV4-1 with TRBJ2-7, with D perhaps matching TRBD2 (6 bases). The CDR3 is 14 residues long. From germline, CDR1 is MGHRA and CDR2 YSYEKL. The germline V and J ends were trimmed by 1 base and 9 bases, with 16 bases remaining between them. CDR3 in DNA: TGCGCCAGCAGCCAAGCCGCGGAGGGGACCGGGCAGTACTTC. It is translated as CASSQAAEGTGQYF.

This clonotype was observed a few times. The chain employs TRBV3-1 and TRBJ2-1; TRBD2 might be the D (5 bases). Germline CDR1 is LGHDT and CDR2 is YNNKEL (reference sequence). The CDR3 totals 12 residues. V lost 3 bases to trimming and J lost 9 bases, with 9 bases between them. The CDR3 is CASSHLAAEQFF. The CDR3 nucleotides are TGTGCCAGCAGCCACCTAGCAGCTGAGCAGTTCTTC.

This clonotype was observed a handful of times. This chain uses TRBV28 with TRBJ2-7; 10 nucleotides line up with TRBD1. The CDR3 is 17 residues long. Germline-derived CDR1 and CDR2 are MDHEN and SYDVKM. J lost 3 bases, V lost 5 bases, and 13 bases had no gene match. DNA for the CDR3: TGTGCCAGCAGTATGCTAACCGGGACAGGGGTAGGCTACGAGCAGTACTTC. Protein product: CASSMLTGTGVGYEQYF.

CDR3: CASSRANPPLHF. The CDR3 bases are TGTGCCAGCAGTCGGGCGAATCCACCCCTCCACTTT. V gene TRBV6-5 combines with J gene TRBJ1-6; no reliable D call. This CDR3 region has 12 residues. Trimming took 5 bases from V and 11 from J, leaving 10 bases between them. The V gene's germline CDR1 is MNHEY and CDR2 SVGAGI.

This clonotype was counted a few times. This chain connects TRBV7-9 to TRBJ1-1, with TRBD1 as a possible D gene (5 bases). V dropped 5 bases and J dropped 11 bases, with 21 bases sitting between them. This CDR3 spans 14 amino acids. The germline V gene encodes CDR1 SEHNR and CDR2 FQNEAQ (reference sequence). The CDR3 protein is CASSPLGTSSRAFF. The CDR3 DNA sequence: TGTGCCAGCAGCCCCCTCGGGACCTCAAGTAGGGCTTTCTTT.

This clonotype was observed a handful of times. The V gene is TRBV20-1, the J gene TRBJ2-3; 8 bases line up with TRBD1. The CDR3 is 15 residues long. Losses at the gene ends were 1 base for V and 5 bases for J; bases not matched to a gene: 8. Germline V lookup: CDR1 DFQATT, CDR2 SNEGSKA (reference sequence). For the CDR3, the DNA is TGCAGTGCTAGAGGGAGCCAGGGGGCATTAGATACGCAGTATTTT. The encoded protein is CSARGSQGALDTQYF.

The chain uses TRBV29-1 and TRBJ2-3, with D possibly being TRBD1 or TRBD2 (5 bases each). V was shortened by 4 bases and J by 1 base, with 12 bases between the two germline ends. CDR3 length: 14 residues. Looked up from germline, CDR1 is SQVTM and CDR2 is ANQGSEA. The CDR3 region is CSVATGARTDTQYF. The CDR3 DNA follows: TGCAGCGTTGCTACCGGGGCCCGCACAGATACGCAGTATTTT.

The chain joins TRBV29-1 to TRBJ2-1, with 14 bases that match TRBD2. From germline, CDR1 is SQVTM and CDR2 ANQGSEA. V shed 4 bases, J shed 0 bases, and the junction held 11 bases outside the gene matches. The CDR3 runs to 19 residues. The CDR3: CSVAKGTSGRASSYNEQFF. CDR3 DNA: TGCAGCGTTGCCAAGGGGACTAGCGGGAGAGCGAGCTCCTACAATGAGCAGTTCTTC.

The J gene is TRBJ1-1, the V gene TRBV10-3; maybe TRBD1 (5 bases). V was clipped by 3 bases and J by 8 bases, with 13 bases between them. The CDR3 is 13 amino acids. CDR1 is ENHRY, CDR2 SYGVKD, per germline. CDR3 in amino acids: CAISDGRGTEAFF. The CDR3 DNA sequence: TGTGCCATCAGTGATGGTAGGGGAACCGAAGCTTTCTTT.

Written as DNA, the CDR3 is TGCGCCAGCAGCCTGACGGGACAGGGGGCGCTTGAGCAGTTCTTC. As protein: CASSLTGQGALEQFF. V and J are TRBV4-1 and TRBJ2-1; TRBD1 aligns across 12 bases. The CDR3 covers 15 residues. The V gene's germline CDR1 is MGHRA and CDR2 YSYEKL. Trimming cost V 4 bases and J 9 bases; bases outside gene matches: 7.

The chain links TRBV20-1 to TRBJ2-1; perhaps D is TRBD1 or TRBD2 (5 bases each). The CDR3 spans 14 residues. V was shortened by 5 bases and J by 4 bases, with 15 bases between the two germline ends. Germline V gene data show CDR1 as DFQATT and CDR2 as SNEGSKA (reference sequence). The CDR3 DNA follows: TGCAGTGCTTCCTCGGGACCGCTGTACAATGAGCAGTTCTTC. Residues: CSASSGPLYNEQFF.

The CDR3 protein is CASRVAGGPQETQYF. The DNA of the CDR3 is TGTGCCAGCAGGGTAGCGGGAGGGCCCCAAGAGACCCAGTACTTC. The chain joins TRBV7-9 to TRBJ2-5, with 11 bases identical to TRBD2. The CDR3 sequence is 15 residues long. CDR1 is SEHNR, CDR2 FQNEAQ, per germline (reference sequence). The junction had 4 bases not matched to a gene; V was cut back by 6 bases and J by 1 base.

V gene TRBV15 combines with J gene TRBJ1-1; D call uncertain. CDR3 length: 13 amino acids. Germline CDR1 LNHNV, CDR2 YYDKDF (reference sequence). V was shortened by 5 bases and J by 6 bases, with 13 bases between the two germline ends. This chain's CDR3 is CATSPAVSSEAFF. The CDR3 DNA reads TGTGCCACCAGCCCGGCCGTTAGTTCTGAAGCTTTCTTT.

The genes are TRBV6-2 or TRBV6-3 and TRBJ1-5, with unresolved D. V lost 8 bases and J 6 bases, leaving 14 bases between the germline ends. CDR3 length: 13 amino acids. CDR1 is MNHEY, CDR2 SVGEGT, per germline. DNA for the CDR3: TGTGCCAGCGGCGAAAGGACTAGTCAGCCCCAGCATTTT. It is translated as CASGERTSQPQHF.

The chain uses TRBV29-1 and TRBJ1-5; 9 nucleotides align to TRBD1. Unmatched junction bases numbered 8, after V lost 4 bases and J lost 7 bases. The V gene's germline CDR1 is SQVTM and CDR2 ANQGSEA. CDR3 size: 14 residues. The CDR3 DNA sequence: TGCAGCGTTGTTTTACAGGGGGCCGGACAGCCCCAGCATTTT. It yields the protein CSVVLQGAGQPQHF.

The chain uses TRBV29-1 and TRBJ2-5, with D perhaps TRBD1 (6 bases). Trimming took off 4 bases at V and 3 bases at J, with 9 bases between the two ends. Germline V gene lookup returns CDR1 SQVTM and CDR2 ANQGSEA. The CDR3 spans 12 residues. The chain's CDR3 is CSVAAGEETQYF. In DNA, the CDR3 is TGCAGCGTTGCGGCAGGGGAAGAGACCCAGTACTTC.